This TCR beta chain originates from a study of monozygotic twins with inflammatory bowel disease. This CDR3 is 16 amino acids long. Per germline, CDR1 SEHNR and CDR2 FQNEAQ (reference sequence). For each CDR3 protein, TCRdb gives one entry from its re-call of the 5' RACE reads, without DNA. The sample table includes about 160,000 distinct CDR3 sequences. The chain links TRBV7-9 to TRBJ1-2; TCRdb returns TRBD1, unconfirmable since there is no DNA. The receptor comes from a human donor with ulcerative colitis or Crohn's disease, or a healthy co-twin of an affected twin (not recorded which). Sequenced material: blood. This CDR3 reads CASSPTLKQGASVHTF.